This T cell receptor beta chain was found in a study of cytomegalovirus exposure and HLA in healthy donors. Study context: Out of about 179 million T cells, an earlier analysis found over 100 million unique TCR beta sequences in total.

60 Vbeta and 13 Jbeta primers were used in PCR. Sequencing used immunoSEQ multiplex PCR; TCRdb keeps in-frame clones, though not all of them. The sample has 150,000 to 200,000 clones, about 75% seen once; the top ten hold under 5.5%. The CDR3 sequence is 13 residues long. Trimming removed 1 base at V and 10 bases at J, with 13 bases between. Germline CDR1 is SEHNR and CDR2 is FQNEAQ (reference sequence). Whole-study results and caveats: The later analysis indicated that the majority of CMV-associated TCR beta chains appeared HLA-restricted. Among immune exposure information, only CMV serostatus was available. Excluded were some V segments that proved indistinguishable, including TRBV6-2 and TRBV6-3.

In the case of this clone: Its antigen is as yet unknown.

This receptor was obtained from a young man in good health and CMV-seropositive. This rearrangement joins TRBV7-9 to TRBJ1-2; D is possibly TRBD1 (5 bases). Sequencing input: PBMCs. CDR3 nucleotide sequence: TGTGCCAGCAGCTTAGATTTTGGGGCCCCCTACACCTTC. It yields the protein CASSLDFGAPYTF.